This T cell receptor (beta chain) comes out of a study of identical twins. Note on this clonotype: Its target is unknown.

Notes on the study in general: Where out-of-frame alpha sequences were twin-shared, they showed excess low generation probability. In monozygotic twins, models underestimated the sharing of out-of-frame TCR alpha. Memory repertoires showed no such pattern, whereas abundant cord blood beta clonotypes carried fewer insertions.

Trimming removed 8 bases at V and 2 bases at J, with 18 bases between. The V gene's germline CDR1 is SGDLS and CDR2 YYNGEE. The CDR3 is 15 residues long. Donors uniformly comprised healthy Caucasians. Each CDR3 protein is one row after TCRdb ran MiXCR on the 5' RACE reads. The sample lists 450,000 or so distinct CDR3 sequences; roughly 20% were seen once. The TCR originated in a man between 50 and 59 years old in good health. The sequenced material came from naive T cells sorted from blood. The V call is TRBV9, the J call TRBJ2-3; the D gene is possibly TRBD2 (6 bases). Here the CDR3 reads CASTPGDLSTDTQYF. CDR3 DNA sequence: TGTGCCAGTACACCGGGGGACTTATCCACAGATACGCAGTATTTT.